The 10 T cell receptor beta chains presented below share a single source sample, sequenced in a study of blood T cell repertoires in COVID-19. Sequencing was performed with immunoSEQ multiplex PCR; in TCRdb, only in-frame clones are kept and a portion is missing. Counted here are 140,000 or so clones, about 80% occurring once; the ten biggest clones make up 9.2%. Sequencing was performed on PBMCs or T cells enriched from blood (not recorded which). These receptors were obtained from a man aged 45-65 years who had recovered from COVID-19.

This rearrangement joins TRBV28 to TRBJ2-3; D is unclear. The germline V gene encodes CDR1 MDHEN and CDR2 SYDVKM. The CDR3 covers 10 residues. The V and J ends lost 4 bases and 6 bases respectively, with 2 bases between them. CDR3 DNA sequence: TGTGCCAGCAGTTCTGATACGCAGTATTTT. It codes for CASSSDTQYF.

The rearrangement uses TRBV7-9 and TRBJ2-5; 8 bases line up with TRBD1. Per germline, CDR1 SEHNR and CDR2 FQNEAQ (reference sequence). Unmatched junction bases numbered 4, after V lost 5 bases and J lost 2 bases. This CDR3 has 14 residues. CDR3 in amino acids: CASSKGTGQETQYF. The DNA of the CDR3 is TGTGCCAGCAGCAAAGGGACAGGACAAGAGACCCAGTACTTC.

The chain uses TRBV6-4 and TRBJ1-1, with 8 nucleotides matching TRBD1. The J segment lost 4 bases and the V segment lost 6 bases, leaving 10 bases of the junction unmatched. Germline CDR1 is MRHNA and CDR2 is SNTAGT. The CDR3 runs to 15 residues. CDR3: CASRTSDRGGTEAFF. The CDR3 bases are TGTGCCAGCAGGACCTCCGACAGGGGTGGCACTGAAGCTTTCTTT.

The V call is TRBV5-4, the J call TRBJ2-7; D might be TRBD1 (6 bases). In germline, CDR1 is SGHNT, CDR2 YYREEE (reference sequence). This CDR3 comprises 16 residues. Trimming left V 0 bases short and J 5 bases short, with 18 bases between. CDR3 DNA sequence: TGTGCCAGCAGCTTGGCCCAGGCCCCGGGACAAAACGAGCAGTACTTC. Translating gives CASSLAQAPGQNEQYF. Variable domain in full (rest from reference TRBV5-4 and TRBJ2-7): ETGVTQSPTHLIKTRGQQVTLRCSSQSGHNTVSWYQQALGQGPQFIFQYYREEENGRGNFPPRFSGLQFPNYSSELNVNALELDDSALYLCASSLAQAPGQNEQYFGPGTRLTVT.

The chain recombines TRBV2 with TRBJ1-1, with D perhaps TRBD1 (5 bases). The germline CDR1 and CDR2 sequences are SNHLY and FYNNEI. Deletions cut 6 bases from V and 1 base from J, with 9 bases between. CDR3 length: 13 amino acids. In nucleotides, the CDR3 is TGTGCCAGCAGGAGACAGCAGAACACTGAAGCTTTCTTT. Its translation is CASRRQQNTEAFF.

The count of this clone is one. This chain uses TRBV6-2 or TRBV6-3 with TRBJ1-1; D perhaps matches TRBD1 (6 bases). The CDR3 is made up of 16 amino acids. The germline V gene has CDR1 MNHEY and CDR2 SVGEGT. V was shortened by 2 bases and J by 5 bases, with 18 bases between the two germline ends. CDR3 in amino acids: CASSYIQGTVGTEAFF. DNA for the CDR3: TGTGCCAGCAGTTACATTCAGGGGACGGTTGGGACTGAAGCTTTCTTT.

The chain is built from TRBV7-9 and TRBJ2-7; 7 nucleotides align to TRBD1. Losses at the gene ends were 0 bases for V and 0 bases for J; bases not matched to a gene: 8. The CDR3 contains 17 residues. From germline, CDR1 is SEHNR and CDR2 FQNEAQ (reference sequence). CDR3 loop: CASSLAPGTEGSYEQYF. The DNA for the CDR3 is TGTGCCAGCAGCTTAGCACCCGGGACAGAGGGCTCCTACGAGCAGTACTTC. The full variable domain, in which reference TRBV7-9 and TRBJ2-7 provide the parts outside the CDR3, is DTGVSQNPRHKITKRGQNVTFRCDPISEHNRLYWYRQTLGQGPEFLTYFQNEAQLEKSRLLSDRFSAERPKGSFSTLEIQRTEQGDSAMYLCASSLAPGTEGSYEQYFGPGTRLTVT.

This clone was recorded only once. The chain combines TRBV3-1 (or the pseudogene TRBV3-2) with TRBJ2-5; 8 nucleotides match TRBD2. This CDR3 has 14 residues. The J segment lost 7 bases and the V segment lost 4 bases, leaving 8 bases of the junction unmatched. Germline V CDR1 and CDR2: LGHDT, YNNKEL (reference sequence). This CDR3 reads CASSLGLAGATQYF. DNA for the CDR3: TGTGCCAGCAGCCTCGGACTAGCTGGTGCGACCCAGTACTTC.

This chain joins TRBV14 and TRBJ2-6; TRBD1 aligns across 7 bases. V trimming: 2 bases; J trimming: 4 bases; junction bases outside the gene matches: 14. There are 19 residues in the CDR3. Germline CDR1 reads SGHDN; CDR2 reads FVKESK. The CDR3 region is CASSQRLRAGGSGANVLTF. The CDR3 bases are TGTGCCAGCAGCCAAAGACTCCGGGCAGGGGGTTCAGGGGCCAACGTCCTGACTTTC.

The chain employs TRBV30 and TRBJ2-3; D not resolved. V was pared by 6 bases and J by 0 bases, with 7 bases between. The CDR3 consists of 12 residues. Germline CDR1 and CDR2: GTSNPN and SVGIG (reference sequence). Here the CDR3 reads CACRESTDTQYF. CDR3 nucleotide sequence: TGTGCCTGTAGAGAAAGCACAGATACGCAGTATTTT.